Listed here is a single T cell receptor beta chain. Its antigen is as yet unknown. The data were obtained in a study of beta chain features in type 1 diabetes. Study details: Patients were similar to healthy donors in age and gender (as well as in cell yields). The study, taken as a whole, reports: In all four CD4+ subsets, TCRB CDR3 length was significantly, moderately reduced in type 1 diabetes. Insertions were fewer and deletions more numerous at VDJ junctions in type 1 diabetes patients. Across patients, naive, central memory and Treg TCRB repertoires exhibited apparently greater similarity than was observed across healthy donors. Reads derived from cDNA could over-represent cells showing high TCR expression.

The V end was cut by 4 bases, the J end by 7 bases, with 15 bases between. Looked up from germline, CDR1 is SGHNT and CDR2 is YYREEE (reference sequence). The CDR3 has 14 residues. The whole isolated RNA underwent reverse transcription, so sequencing captured expressed TCRB transcripts. Repertoires were generated with immunoSEQ multiplex PCR, while TCRdb's copy carries only in-frame clones and drops some. The sample includes fewer than 350,000 clones, approximately 15% of them seen just once. Sequences were obtained from naive CD4+ T cells from blood. This TCR was sampled from a man aged 18 to 30 with type 1 diabetes. The chain uses TRBV5-4 and TRBJ2-1, with D unresolved. CDR3 region: CASSQVADKNEQFF. The CDR3 bases are TGTGCCAGCAGCCAGGTGGCAGACAAAAATGAGCAGTTCTTC.